One and the same sample provided the 18 T cell receptor beta chains below, sequenced in a study of technical replicates of blood from several donors. Method: immunoSEQ multiplex PCR; TCRdb's copy keeps in-frame clones and lacks some. The sample shows more than 90,000 clones, over 95% of them seen only once. The sequencing sample was made of T cells isolated from PBMCs. The receptor source for this set is a human donor in good health.

This clone was seen just once. The V gene is TRBV28, the J gene TRBJ2-2; 14 nucleotides match TRBD2. V gave up 5 bases and J gave up 6 bases; unmatched junction bases: 8. CDR3 length equals 17 residues. Germline lookup yields CDR1 MDHEN and CDR2 SYDVKM. The CDR3 is CASSTTGLAGAPGELFF. CDR3 bases: TGTGCCAGCAGTACTACGGGACTAGCGGGAGCCCCCGGGGAGCTGTTTTTT.

The rearrangement uses TRBV5-4 and TRBJ1-3, with 7 positions matching TRBD1. J was trimmed by 2 bases and V by 2 bases; bases with no gene match: 1. The CDR3 runs to 14 residues. In germline, CDR1 is SGHNT, CDR2 YYREEE (reference sequence). CDR3 sequence (DNA): TGTGCCAGCAGCTTCGACAGGGCTGGAAACACCATATATTTT. This translates into CASSFDRAGNTIYF.

This clone has just a few counts. The identical CDR3 is also encoded by other nucleotide sequences in the sample. The chain couples TRBV9 to TRBJ1-1; D is undetermined. V lost 0 bases to trimming and J lost 2 bases, with 8 bases between them. Germline V lookup: CDR1 SGDLS, CDR2 YYNGEE. This CDR3 region has 14 residues. CDR3 in amino acids: CASSVAEGNTEAFF. CDR3 DNA: TGTGCCAGCAGCGTAGCTGAGGGTAACACTGAAGCTTTCTTT.

This chain links TRBV27 with TRBJ2-5; 8 bases are shared with TRBD2. The CDR3 is 18 residues long. Germline V lookup: CDR1 MNHEY, CDR2 SMNVEV (reference sequence). V lost 1 base, J lost 5 bases, and 15 bases stayed unmatched. CDR3 DNA: TGTGCCAGCAGTTTATTAGAGTCGGGACTAGGAGGTTTGGAGACCCAGTACTTC. Translated: CASSLLESGLGGLETQYF.

The chain is built from TRBV11-3 and TRBJ2-7; D perhaps matches TRBD2 (7 bases). V lost 3 bases and J 1 base, leaving 13 bases between the germline ends. This CDR3 comprises 15 residues. The germline gives CDR1 SGHNT, CDR2 YENEEA. The CDR3: CASSFGGGRSYEQYF. CDR3 in DNA: TGTGCCAGCAGCTTTGGCGGGGGCCGATCCTACGAGCAGTACTTC.

The chain combines TRBV27 with TRBJ2-2; a possible D gene is TRBD1 (6 bases). Deletions cut 7 bases from V and 1 base from J, with 7 bases between. CDR1 MNHEY and CDR2 SMNVEV come from the germline V gene (reference sequence). This CDR3 has 13 residues. In DNA, the CDR3 is TGTGCCAGCAAACAGGGGAACACCGGGGAGCTGTTTTTT. Translating it yields CASKQGNTGELFF.

The chain uses TRBV5-1 and TRBJ2-1, with TRBD2 matching over 7 bases. The CDR3 length is 16 residues. Per germline, CDR1 SGHRS and CDR2 YFSETQ. The V segment lost 0 bases and the J segment 10 bases; nucleotides outside the gene matches: 13. CDR3 bases: TGCGCCAGCAGCTTGGGTGGTGCGGGAGCCCTCGGGGAGCAGTTCTTC. The encoded protein is CASSLGGAGALGEQFF. The variable domain in full, with the rest retrieved from reference TRBV5-1 and TRBJ2-1, is KAGVTQTPRYLIKTRGQQVTLSCSPISGHRSVSWYQQTPGQGLQFLFEYFSETQRNKGNFPGRFSGRQFSNSRSEMNVSTLELGDSALYLCASSLGGAGALGEQFFGPGTRLTVL.

The rearrangement joins TRBV28 to TRBJ2-7, with 9 bases lining up with TRBD1. This CDR3 has 15 residues. After removal of 6 bases from V and 0 bases from J, the junction contained 6 bases not matched to a gene. CDR1 is MDHEN, CDR2 SYDVKM, per germline. The DNA of the CDR3 is TGTGCCAGCAGAAGTGGACAGGGGACCTCCTACGAGCAGTACTTC. It codes for CASRSGQGTSYEQYF. Filled out from reference TRBV28 and TRBJ2-7, the complete variable domain reads DVKVTQSSRYLVKRTGEKVFLECVQDMDHENMFWYRQDPGLGLRLIYFSYDVKMKEKGDIPEGYSVSREKKERFSLILESASTNQTSMYLCASRSGQGTSYEQYFGPGTRLTVT.

This chain uses TRBV5-5 with TRBJ2-7; 7 positions agree with TRBD1. V was pared by 7 bases and J by 6 bases, with 16 bases of the junction left unmatched. Looked up from germline, CDR1 is SGHKS and CDR2 is YYEKEE (reference sequence). CDR3 length: 15 residues. The CDR3 bases are TGTGCCAGCTCGATCGGGCAGGGGGATGTAGGCGAGCAGTACTTC. This sequence encodes CASSIGQGDVGEQYF.

J is TRBJ1-2 and V is TRBV30; 8 positions agree with TRBD1. Germline V gene lookup returns CDR1 GTSNPN and CDR2 SVGIG (reference sequence). The CDR3 totals 15 residues. V gave up 3 bases and J gave up 8 bases; unmatched junction bases: 14. The CDR3 coding sequence is TGTGCCTGGAGCCCGATTATACAGGGGGTTGGAGGCTACACCTTC. Translating gives CAWSPIIQGVGGYTF.

V and J are TRBV2 and TRBJ2-3; 8 bases fit TRBD1. CDR1 and CDR2 (germline): SNHLY, FYNNEI. V shed 8 bases, J shed 3 bases, and the junction held 10 bases outside the gene matches. CDR3 length equals 15 residues. The CDR3: CASFHQGAFTDTQYF. In DNA, the CDR3 is TGTGCCAGCTTTCACCAGGGGGCGTTTACAGATACGCAGTATTTT.

The V gene is TRBV10-1, the J gene TRBJ1-3; D is undetermined. CDR1 and CDR2 (germline): WNHNN, SYGVQD (reference sequence). Trimming removed 0 bases from V and 0 bases from J, with 9 bases in between. The CDR3 spans 16 residues. CDR3 sequence (DNA): TGCGCCAGCAGTGAGTCCTCCGGTTTCTCTGGAAACACCATATATTTT. Protein sequence: CASSESSGFSGNTIYF.

The J gene is TRBJ1-2, the V gene TRBV18; 8 bases agree with TRBD1. CDR1 and CDR2 (germline): KGHSH, LQKENI. The CDR3 runs to 17 residues. With V trimmed by 0 bases and J by 1 base, 7 bases remained unmatched. For the CDR3, the DNA is TGTGCCAGCTCACCACCCTCGAGGACAGGGATTAACTATGGCTACACCTTC. This sequence encodes CASSPPSRTGINYGYTF.

V usage is TRBV6-1 and J usage is TRBJ1-2, with 8 positions matching TRBD1. V lost 6 bases and J lost 4; bases outside the gene matches: 4. This CDR3 comprises 13 residues. Germline-derived CDR1 and CDR2 are MNHNS and SASEGT. CDR3: CASRDRVTYGYTF. The CDR3 bases are TGTGCCAGCAGGGACAGGGTGACCTATGGCTACACCTTC.

The CDR3 DNA follows: TGTGCCACCCTTCCTAGCGCCCTTGGGGACGAGCAGTACTTC. It yields the protein CATLPSALGDEQYF. V is TRBV6-5 and J is TRBJ2-7, with D possibly TRBD2 on 6 matching bases. CDR1 MNHEY and CDR2 SVGAGI come from the germline V gene. The germline V and J ends were trimmed by 10 bases and 5 bases, with 21 bases remaining between them. The CDR3 runs to 14 residues.

This chain links TRBV7-9 with TRBJ2-7; D is ambiguous. Germline V gene lookup returns CDR1 SEHNR and CDR2 FQNEAQ (reference sequence). V lost 3 bases and J lost 0, with 6 bases in between. The CDR3 loop spans 13 amino acids. The CDR3 nucleotides are TGTGCCAGCAGCTTTGAGAGCTCCTACGAGCAGTACTTC. It translates to CASSFESSYEQYF.

This clone has just one count. The chain combines TRBV10-1 with TRBJ2-2, with 13 nucleotides matching TRBD2. Germline CDR1 and CDR2: WNHNN and SYGVQD (reference sequence). V trimming: 6 bases; J trimming: 3 bases; junction bases outside the gene matches: 4. The length of the CDR3 is 16 residues. The CDR3 here is CASSEGLAGHTGELFF. The DNA for the CDR3 is TGCGCCAGCAGCGAGGGACTAGCGGGACACACCGGGGAGCTGTTTTTT.

The V call is TRBV5-1, the J call TRBJ1-4; 9 positions match TRBD1. The V gene's germline CDR1 is SGHRS and CDR2 YFSETQ. After removal of 4 bases from V and 3 bases from J, the junction contained 7 bases not matched to a gene. The CDR3 contains 16 residues. The CDR3 is CASSPDRGSSNEKLFF. The DNA of the CDR3 is TGCGCCAGCAGCCCAGACAGGGGGAGCTCTAATGAAAAACTGTTTTTT.